This T cell receptor (beta chain) was sequenced during a study of OX40 agonist ivuxolimab in advanced cancers. As for the study in general: Ivuxolimab, which patients received intravenously every 2 weeks, was dosed at 0.01 to 10 mg/kg. Findings and limits, study-wide: Circulating CD4+ and CD8+ T cells showed clonal expansion by week 6 at 0.1 to 3.0 mg/kg. No determination was made of the antigen specificity of the expanded peripheral T cells. The study found that CD8+ T cells averaged more expanded clones than CD4+.

The method was immunoSEQ multiplex PCR; TCRdb's version includes in-frame clones alone and lacks a portion of them. The data contain tens of thousands of clones, over 60% of them seen just once; the ten biggest clones take up about a fifth. In regard to this clone: The antigen is unknown.

The V end lost 5 bases, the J end lost 1 base, and 6 bases lay between the germline ends. Germline CDR1 LNHDA, CDR2 SQIVND (reference sequence). The CDR3 loop spans 14 amino acids. The sequenced sample was CD4+ or CD8+ T cells sorted from blood, obtained in a trial of the OX40 agonist ivuxolimab. The sequence came from an adult with an advanced solid tumor such as melanoma, head and neck, liver or kidney cancer. The chain combines TRBV19 with TRBJ2-6, with D unresolved. CDR3 DNA sequence: TGTGCCAGTAGTGCCATGTCTGGGGCCAACGTCCTGACTTTC. Translation: CASSAMSGANVLTF.